The 19 T cell receptor beta chains presented below share a single source sample, sequenced in a study of low-dose radiotherapy and immunotherapy resistance in tumors. Time point specified: before trial treatment. TRAV- and TRBV-specific primers, spanning alpha and beta chains, primed first-strand cDNA. The PCR that amplified TCRs ran for around 22 cycles, relying on a constant-region primer and a V-primer adapter. From the reads, TCRdb called clonotypes with MiXCR, one entry per CDR3 protein. The repertoire consists of around 99,000 distinct CDR3 sequences, with 9% to 9.5% occurring once and the leading ten covering roughly 1%. Sequencing was performed on PBMCs, taken before treatment. Receptors were obtained from a male donor with prostate cancer.

This clonotype was seen many times. The CDR3: CASRAGGSTTEAFF. CDR3 coding DNA: TGTGCCAGCAGGGCCGGTGGCAGCACCACTGAAGCTTTCTTT. This chain joins TRBV6-2 or TRBV6-3 and TRBJ1-1; D remains unclear. The CDR3 has 14 residues. V lost 6 bases, J lost 4 bases, and 15 bases lay in between. Germline V CDR1 and CDR2: MNHEY, SVGEGT.

This clonotype has just a few counts. CDR3 in amino acids: CASSFARGLNTQYF. The CDR3, as DNA: TGTGCCAGCAGTTTTGCCAGGGGACTAAATACGCAGTATTTT. The J gene is TRBJ2-3, the V gene TRBV28, with a weak D call TRBD2 (7 bases). The CDR3 runs 14 residues. Germline-derived CDR1 and CDR2 are MDHEN and SYDVKM. V gave up 3 bases and J gave up 7 bases, with 14 bases separating them.

Ten or more counts support this clonotype. The V call is TRBV10-3, the J call TRBJ2-2; TRBD2 aligns across 7 bases. The germline V gene encodes CDR1 ENHRY and CDR2 SYGVKD. The CDR3 spans 14 residues. The V segment lost 6 bases and the J segment 6 bases; nucleotides outside the gene matches: 7. The CDR3 DNA reads TGTGCCATCAGCCTGGGCGGGGGAGCCGGGGAGCTGTTTTTT. It codes for CAISLGGGAGELFF.

The V gene is TRBV7-2, the J gene TRBJ1-1; D possibly corresponds to TRBD1 (6 bases). The germline V and J ends were trimmed by 5 bases and 3 bases, with 16 bases remaining between them. Germline V lookup: CDR1 SGHTA, CDR2 FQGNSA. This CDR3 has 15 residues. The DNA of the CDR3 is TGTGCCAGCAGCACGGGGGGGGGCCTGGACACTGAAGCTTTCTTT. Protein sequence: CASSTGGGLDTEAFF.

There are many counts of this clonotype. The genes are TRBV20-1 and TRBJ1-5, with D possibly being TRBD1 (6 bases). Germline lookup yields CDR1 DFQATT and CDR2 SNEGSKA (reference sequence). V was shortened by 5 bases and J by 1 base, with 9 bases between the two germline ends. The length of the CDR3 is 13 residues. The CDR3 DNA is TGCAGTGCTTCAGGGGAGAGCAATCAGCCCCAGCATTTT. This sequence encodes CSASGESNQPQHF.

This clonotype was observed many times. The J gene is TRBJ2-3, the V gene TRBV7-8; D possibly corresponds to TRBD2 (5 bases). CDR3 length: 15 amino acids. CDR1 SGHVS and CDR2 FQNEAQ come from the germline V gene. Between the trimmed V and J ends, which lost 2 bases and 4 bases, there was a span of 13 bases. DNA for the CDR3: TGTGCCAGCAGCTTAATTGGACTCCCGGCAGATACGCAGTATTTT. This translates into CASSLIGLPADTQYF.

This clonotype was detected many times. V is TRBV5-1 and J is TRBJ2-1, with 9 bases that match TRBD2. V trimming: 0 bases; J trimming: 8 bases; junction bases outside the gene matches: 9. The CDR3 is made up of 16 amino acids. The V gene's germline CDR1 is SGHRS and CDR2 YFSETQ. The CDR3, as DNA: TGCGCCAGCAGCTTGGCGGCGCGGGAGGGCATCGATGAGCAGTTCTTC. Protein product: CASSLAAREGIDEQFF.

The genes are TRBV7-6 and TRBJ2-7, with 10 nucleotides matching TRBD2. This CDR3 region has 17 residues. The J segment lost 3 bases and the V segment lost 5 bases, leaving 13 bases of the junction unmatched. Germline CDR1 and CDR2: SGHVS and FNYEAQ. As DNA, the CDR3 is TGTGCCAGCAGCCTCACAGGACTAGCGGAGTATGTCTACGAGCAGTACTTC. Amino acid sequence: CASSLTGLAEYVYEQYF.

This clonotype was detected ten times or more. The chain uses TRBV14 and TRBJ2-5; TRBD1 might be the D (5 bases). The V gene lost 1 base and the J gene lost 7 bases, with 13 bases spanning the gap. The germline CDR1 and CDR2 sequences are SGHDN and FVKESK. There are 14 residues in the CDR3. CDR3 nucleotide sequence: TGTGCCAGCAGCCAAGGCCGGACCCAGGGGACCCAGTACTTC. Translation gives CASSQGRTQGTQYF.

This clonotype was counted many times. V usage is TRBV12-3 or TRBV12-4 and J usage is TRBJ2-1, with TRBD2 identical over 8 bases. The V gene end was trimmed by 6 bases and the J gene end by 8 bases; junction bases not matched to a gene: 12. This CDR3 comprises 15 residues. Here the CDR3 reads CASSQSGSVSDEQFF. The CDR3 region has the DNA TGTGCCAGCAGCCAGAGCGGGAGTGTTAGCGATGAGCAGTTCTTC.

This clonotype was found many times. This chain joins TRBV10-3 and TRBJ1-2; tentatively, D is TRBD1 (5 bases). This CDR3 has 14 residues. Germline-derived CDR1 and CDR2 are ENHRY and SYGVKD. V lost 3 bases to trimming and J lost 4 bases, with 12 bases between them. CDR3 DNA sequence: TGTGCCATCAGTGATGAACAGGTGCTCTATGGCTACACCTTC. It is translated as CAISDEQVLYGYTF.

This clonotype was detected many times. The chain carries TRBV29-1 and TRBJ2-1, with TRBD2 as a possible D gene (6 bases). V lost 6 bases to trimming and J lost 9 bases, with 18 bases between them. This CDR3 is built from 13 residues. Germline CDR1 reads SQVTM; CDR2 reads ANQGSEA. The CDR3 region has the DNA TGCAGCGTGGGGGGACTTCAGCCGGGTGAGCAGTTCTTC. Amino acids: CSVGGLQPGEQFF.

The V and J genes are TRBV4-1 and TRBJ2-3; a possible D gene is TRBD2 (5 bases). The CDR3 runs to 18 residues. Trimming pared 3 bases from V and 2 bases from J, leaving 21 bases between. Germline CDR1 reads MGHRA; CDR2 reads YSYEKL. The CDR3 here is CASSHQPPGVVATDTQYF. The CDR3 DNA is TGCGCCAGCAGCCATCAACCACCCGGGGTTGTGGCCACAGATACGCAGTATTTT.

This clonotype was seen at least ten times. CDR3 nucleotides: TGTGCCAGCAGCCCGCTAGCGGTCTCCTACAATGAGCAGTTCTTC. Its translation: CASSPLAVSYNEQFF. This chain connects TRBV7-2 to TRBJ2-1; 7 bases align to TRBD2. Trimming removed 5 bases from V and 0 bases from J; junction bases left unmatched: 4. Germline lookup yields CDR1 SGHTA and CDR2 FQGNSA. CDR3 length: 15 residues. The full variable domain, with the rest looked up from reference TRBV7-2 and TRBJ2-1, is GAGVSQSPSNKVTEKGKDVELRCDPISGHTALYWYRQSLGQGLEFLIYFQGNSAPDKSGLPSDRFSAERTGGSVSTLTIQRTQQEDSAVYLCASSPLAVSYNEQFFGPGTRLTVL.

Points on this clonotype: This likely traces to a read error, being one base from a far larger clone. The gene calls are TRBV6-8 and TRBJ2-5; TRBD1 is a possible D gene (6 bases). This CDR3 region has 15 residues. The germline V and J ends were trimmed by 4 bases and 2 bases, with 14 bases remaining between them. The germline V gene encodes CDR1 MNHGY and CDR2 SAAAGT. The CDR3 DNA sequence: TGTGCCAGCAGTTTCGGGACATACGCTCAAGAGACCCAGTACTTC. This codes for CASSFGTYAQETQYF.

This clonotype has a count of ten or more. The gene calls are TRBV28 and TRBJ2-1; maybe TRBD1 (6 bases). Per germline, CDR1 MDHEN and CDR2 SYDVKM. The CDR3 runs 16 residues. Trimming took 6 bases from V and 0 from J, leaving 15 bases between them. The CDR3 DNA follows: TGTGCCAGCAGCCTCCAGGGGCCCCCCTCCTACAATGAGCAGTTCTTC. As protein: CASSLQGPPSYNEQFF. The variable domain in full, completed from reference TRBV28 and TRBJ2-1, reads DVKVTQSSRYLVKRTGEKVFLECVQDMDHENMFWYRQDPGLGLRLIYFSYDVKMKEKGDIPEGYSVSREKKERFSLILESASTNQTSMYLCASSLQGPPSYNEQFFGPGTRLTVL.

This clonotype was seen many times. The chain joins TRBV28 to TRBJ2-1; D is undetermined. Germline CDR1 reads MDHEN; CDR2 reads SYDVKM. The CDR3 is made up of 12 amino acids. Trimming shortened V by 6 bases and J by 13 bases, and 16 bases separated the two germline ends. DNA of the CDR3: TGTGCCAGCAGAGGTTTTGGAAGGCTACAGTTCTTC. Its protein product is CASRGFGRLQFF.

This clonotype has ten or more counts. V and J are TRBV5-6 and TRBJ1-1, with D hard to call. V gave up 0 bases and J gave up 5 bases, with 8 bases separating them. Germline-derived CDR1 and CDR2 are SGHDT and YYEEEE. CDR3 length equals 13 residues. This CDR3 reads CASSLGSWTEAFF. CDR3 DNA sequence: TGTGCCAGCAGCTTGGGCTCATGGACTGAAGCTTTCTTT.

This clonotype was picked up many times. V and J are TRBV29-1 and TRBJ2-2; D remains unclear. The CDR3 has 16 amino acids. Germline CDR1 is SQVTM and CDR2 is ANQGSEA. The ends were cut back, 6 bases at V and 2 bases at J, with 19 bases in the middle. DNA of the CDR3: TGCAGCGTGGCTTTCGGGTCCGGGTTTAACACCGGGGAGCTGTTTTTT. It translates to CSVAFGSGFNTGELFF.